The clone carrying this TCR beta chain was detected a few times. These data are taken from a study of blood T cells in healthy people across ages. A J-beta primer mix and a sample-barcoded 5' primer were used in a second PCR of roughly 7 to 12 cycles. CDR3-containing paired-end reads numbering at least 2.5 million came from each sample. MiXCR was run by TCRdb on the 5' RACE reads, yielding one entry per CDR3 protein. The sample lists about 800,000 distinct CDR3 sequences, roughly 25% occurring once. Another study also made use of these data, one on T cells of mothers and their children.

The sequencing sample was made of blood. The sequence derives from a boy younger than 18 in good health.

CDR3 region: CASSLAYRVGVEQYF. CDR3 in DNA: TGTGCCAGCAGCTTAGCCTACAGGGTGGGCGTGGAGCAGTACTTC. The V and J genes are TRBV7-2 and TRBJ2-7; D might be TRBD1 (6 bases). In germline, CDR1 is SGHTA, CDR2 FQGNSA. With 0 bases removed from V and 7 bases from J, the gap between germline ends came to 16 bases. The CDR3 contains 15 residues.